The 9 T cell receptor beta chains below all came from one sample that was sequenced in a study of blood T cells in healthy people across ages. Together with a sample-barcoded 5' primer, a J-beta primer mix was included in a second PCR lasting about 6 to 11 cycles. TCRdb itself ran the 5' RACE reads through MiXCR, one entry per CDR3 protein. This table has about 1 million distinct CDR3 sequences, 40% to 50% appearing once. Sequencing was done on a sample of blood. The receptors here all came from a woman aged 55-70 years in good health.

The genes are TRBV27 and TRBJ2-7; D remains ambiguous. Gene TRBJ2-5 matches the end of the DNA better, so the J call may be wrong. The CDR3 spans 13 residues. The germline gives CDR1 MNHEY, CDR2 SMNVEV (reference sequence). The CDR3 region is CASSLYIQETQYF. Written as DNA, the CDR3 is TGTGCCAGCAGTTTATATATTCAAGAGACCCAGTACTTC.

DNA for the CDR3: TGTGCCAGCAGCCAAGAAGGAACGAGGGACACCGGGGAGCTGTTTTTT. Amino acids: CASSQEGTRDTGELFF. The rearrangement joins TRBV14 to TRBJ2-2; possible D gene TRBD2, 5 bases. Trimming pared 0 bases from V and 3 bases from J, leaving 11 bases between. From germline, CDR1 is SGHDN and CDR2 FVKESK. CDR3 size: 16 residues.

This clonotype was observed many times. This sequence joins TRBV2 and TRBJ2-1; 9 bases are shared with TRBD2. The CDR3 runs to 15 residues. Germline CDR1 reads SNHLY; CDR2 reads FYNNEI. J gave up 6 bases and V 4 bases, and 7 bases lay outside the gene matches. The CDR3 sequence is CASSATSGSSNEQFF. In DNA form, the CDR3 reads TGTGCCAGCAGTGCGACTAGCGGATCTTCCAATGAGCAGTTCTTC.

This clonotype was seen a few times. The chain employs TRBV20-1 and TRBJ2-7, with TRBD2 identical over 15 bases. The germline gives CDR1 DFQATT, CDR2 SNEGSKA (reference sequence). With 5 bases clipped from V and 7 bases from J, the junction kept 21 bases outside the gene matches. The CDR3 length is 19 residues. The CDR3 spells CSAPQGQGGLAGGKNEQYF. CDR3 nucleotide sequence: TGCAGTGCTCCTCAAGGACAGGGCGGACTAGCGGGAGGGAAGAATGAGCAGTACTTC.

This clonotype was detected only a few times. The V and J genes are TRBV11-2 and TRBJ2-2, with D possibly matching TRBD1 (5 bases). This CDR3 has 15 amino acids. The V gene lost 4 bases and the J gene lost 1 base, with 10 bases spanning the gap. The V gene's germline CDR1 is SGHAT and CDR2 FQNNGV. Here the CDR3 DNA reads TGTGCCAGCAGCTCGTCCGACAGGAACACCGGGGAGCTGTTTTTT. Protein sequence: CASSSSDRNTGELFF.

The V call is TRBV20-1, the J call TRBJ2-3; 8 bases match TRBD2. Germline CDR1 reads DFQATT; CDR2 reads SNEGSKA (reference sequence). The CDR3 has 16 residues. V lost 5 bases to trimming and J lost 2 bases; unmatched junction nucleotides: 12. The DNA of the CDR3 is TGCAGTGCTCAAGGGGTGACGGGGGGGCCCACAGATACGCAGTATTTT. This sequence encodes CSAQGVTGGPTDTQYF.

DNA of the CDR3: TGTGCCAGCAGGGACGACGGACTCGGGGACTCAGAGTACCACGAGCAGTACTTC. This translates into CASRDDGLGDSEYHEQYF. This sequence joins TRBV27 and TRBJ2-4, with TRBD2 as a possible D gene (6 bases). The assigned J gene may be wrong: the sequence end matches TRBJ2-7 better. The CDR3 has 18 residues. The V gene's germline CDR1 is MNHEY and CDR2 SMNVEV (reference sequence).

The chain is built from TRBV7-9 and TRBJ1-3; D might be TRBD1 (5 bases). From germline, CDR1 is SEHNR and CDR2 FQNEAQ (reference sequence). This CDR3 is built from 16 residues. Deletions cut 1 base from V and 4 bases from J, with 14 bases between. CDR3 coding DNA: TGTGCCAGCAGCTTAGTCTTGGGGGAGAGAGGAAACACCATATATTTT. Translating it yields CASSLVLGERGNTIYF.

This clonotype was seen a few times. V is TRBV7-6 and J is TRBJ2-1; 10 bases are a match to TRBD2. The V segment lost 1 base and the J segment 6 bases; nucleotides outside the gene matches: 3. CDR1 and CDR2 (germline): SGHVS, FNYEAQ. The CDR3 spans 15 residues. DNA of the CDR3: TGTGCCAGCAGCTTAGGGACTAGCGGACCCAATGAGCAGTTCTTC. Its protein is CASSLGTSGPNEQFF. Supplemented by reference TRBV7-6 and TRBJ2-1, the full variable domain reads GAGVSQSPRYKVTKRGQDVALRCDPISGHVSLYWYRQALGQGPEFLTYFNYEAQQDKSGLPNDRFSAERPEGSISTLTIQRTEQRDSAMYRCASSLGTSGPNEQFFGPGTRLTVL.